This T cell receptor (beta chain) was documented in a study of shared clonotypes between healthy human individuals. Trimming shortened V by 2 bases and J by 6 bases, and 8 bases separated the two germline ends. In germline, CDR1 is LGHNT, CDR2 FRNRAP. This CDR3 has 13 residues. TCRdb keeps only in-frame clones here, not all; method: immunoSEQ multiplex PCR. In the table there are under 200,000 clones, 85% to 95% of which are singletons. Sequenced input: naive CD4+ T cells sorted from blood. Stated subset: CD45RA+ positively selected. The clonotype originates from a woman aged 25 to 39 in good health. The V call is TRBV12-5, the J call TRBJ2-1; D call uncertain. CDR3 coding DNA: TGTGCTAGTGGTTTGTATAGGGCCAATGAGCAGTTCTTC. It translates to CASGLYRANEQFF.